Described below is a single T cell receptor (beta chain) sequence and its context. Enrolled patients, whose metastatic non-small-cell lung cancer was chemo-refractory, received focal radiation plus CTLA-4 blockade with ipilimumab. Per the germline V gene, CDR1 is WNHNN and CDR2 is SYGVQD (reference sequence). The CDR3 is made up of 13 amino acids. V dropped 3 bases and J dropped 6 bases, with 9 bases sitting between them. This entry is derived from a study of radiotherapy plus CTLA-4 blockade in lung cancer. Profiled with immunoSEQ multiplex PCR; TCRdb holds only in-frame clones, not every one. The table lists roughly 68,000 clones, around 73% of them singletons.

Sequencing used peripheral blood, obtained from a patient treated with radiotherapy plus ipilimumab. This rearrangement joins TRBV10-1 to TRBJ2-1; weak D call: TRBD1 (6 bases). The receptor's source is a human donor with non-small cell lung cancer who had a complete response to radiotherapy plus ipilimumab. The DNA for the CDR3 is TGCGCCAGCAGTGAAGGGACACTCAATGAGCAGTTCTTC. Residues: CASSEGTLNEQFF.